The 23 T cell receptor beta chains listed next were all sequenced from one sample in a study of response to subunit inactivated influenza vaccine. TCRdb independently ran MiXCR on the RT-PCR reads; one entry per CDR3 protein. This table has about 570,000 distinct CDR3 sequences, about 12% appearing once. This material consisted of PBMCs from blood, taken on the day of vaccination. Every receptor here comes from a man aged 45-65 years who received an inactivated influenza vaccine.

This clonotype was seen repeatedly, ten times or more. The V and J genes are TRBV12-3 or TRBV12-4 and TRBJ2-5; TRBD2 aligns across 8 bases. The CDR3 consists of 14 residues. J gave up 6 bases and V 5 bases, and 8 bases lay outside the gene matches. The CDR3: CASSLRGGAKTQYF. In DNA, the CDR3 is TGTGCCAGCAGTCTCCGGGGGGGCGCAAAGACCCAGTACTTC.

V and J are TRBV4-3 and TRBJ2-1; no definite D call. Trimming took off 0 bases at V and 8 bases at J, with 8 bases between the two ends. The CDR3 spans 13 residues. Per germline, CDR1 LGHNA and CDR2 YSLEER. The CDR3 reads CASSQDDKDEQFF. Written as DNA, the CDR3 is TGCGCCAGCAGCCAAGACGACAAAGATGAGCAGTTCTTC.

This chain links TRBV6-1 with TRBJ1-1; a possible D gene is TRBD1 (5 bases). The CDR3 runs to 11 residues. V was clipped by 6 bases and J by 12 bases, with 14 bases between them. Germline V gene data show CDR1 as MNHNS and CDR2 as SASEGT. In DNA form, the CDR3 reads TGTGCCAGCAGGACCGGGACGGCGCCTTTCTTT. It yields the protein CASRTGTAPFF.

This clonotype was recorded at least ten times. The V gene is TRBV7-8, the J gene TRBJ2-7, with unresolved D. V was shortened by 5 bases and J by 3 bases, with 14 bases between the two germline ends. The length of the CDR3 is 14 residues. Germline loops: CDR1 SGHVS, CDR2 FQNEAQ. The CDR3, as DNA: TGTGCCAGCAGCCCCCCCCCGGGCCTCTACGAGCAGTACTTC. Protein product: CASSPPPGLYEQYF.

This clonotype was seen a few times. This chain links TRBV7-2 with TRBJ2-3, with 12 bases that match TRBD2. V lost 5 bases and J lost 6; bases outside the gene matches: 6. The CDR3 has 15 residues. CDR1 is SGHTA and CDR2 is FQGNSA in the germline V gene. This CDR3 is CASSPTSGRGDTQYF. As DNA, the CDR3 is TGTGCCAGCAGCCCGACTAGCGGGAGAGGGGATACGCAGTATTTT.

The chain combines TRBV20-1 with TRBJ2-7, with 12 nucleotides matching TRBD2. This CDR3 is 15 amino acids long. V lost 6 bases and J lost 0; bases outside the gene matches: 6. Germline V gives CDR1 DFQATT, CDR2 SNEGSKA (reference sequence). CDR3 sequence reads: CSAKALAGGSYEQYF. CDR3 in DNA: TGCAGTGCGAAAGCACTAGCGGGGGGCTCCTACGAGCAGTACTTC.

This clonotype occurred a few times. The rearrangement joins TRBV19 to TRBJ1-2; D is unclear. Germline loops: CDR1 LNHDA, CDR2 SQIVND (reference sequence). The CDR3 spans 13 residues. Trimming took off 10 bases at V and 3 bases at J, with 15 bases between the two ends. The CDR3 loop is CATTVGRHYGYTF. The CDR3 bases are TGTGCCACCACGGTCGGCAGGCACTATGGCTACACCTTC.

This clonotype was seen only a few times. J is TRBJ2-1 and V is TRBV5-1; 10 bases map to TRBD2. Germline V CDR1 and CDR2: SGHRS, YFSETQ. V gave up 2 bases and J gave up 6 bases; unmatched junction bases: 14. The CDR3 length is 18 residues. CDR3 nucleotide sequence: TGCGCCAGCAGCTTCCTTGCTAGCGGGGGCCCTCGGGGCAATGAGCAGTTCTTC. Its protein is CASSFLASGGPRGNEQFF. The full variable domain, in which reference TRBV5-1 and TRBJ2-1 provide the parts outside the CDR3, is KAGVTQTPRYLIKTRGQQVTLSCSPISGHRSVSWYQQTPGQGLQFLFEYFSETQRNKGNFPGRFSGRQFSNSRSEMNVSTLELGDSALYLCASSFLASGGPRGNEQFFGPGTRLTVL.

This chain links TRBV15 with TRBJ2-5, with TRBD1 matching over 7 bases. The germline CDR1 and CDR2 sequences are LNHNV and YYDKDF (reference sequence). J lost 3 bases, V lost 7 bases, and 5 bases had no gene match. The CDR3 consists of 13 residues. The DNA of the CDR3 is TGTGCCACCAACCTCGACAGGGAAGAGACCCAGTACTTC. Translation gives CATNLDREETQYF.

The V gene is TRBV5-1, the J gene TRBJ2-1; TRBD2 matches 7 bases. The germline CDR1 and CDR2 sequences are SGHRS and YFSETQ. This CDR3 contains 14 residues. The V segment lost 7 bases and the J segment 0 bases; nucleotides outside the gene matches: 4. The CDR3 DNA is TGCGCCAGCGCCCGGGGGGACTCCTACAATGAGCAGTTCTTC. Residues: CASARGDSYNEQFF.

This chain uses TRBV5-1 with TRBJ1-4; D is unresolved. V dropped 2 bases and J dropped 0 bases, with 8 bases sitting between them. Germline CDR1 reads SGHRS; CDR2 reads YFSETQ. This CDR3 is 15 amino acids long. CDR3 sequence: CASSLQRATNEKLFF. The CDR3 DNA sequence: TGCGCCAGCAGCTTACAGAGGGCAACTAATGAAAAACTGTTTTTT.

This clonotype was observed a few times. The chain employs TRBV5-5 and TRBJ1-6; D possibly corresponds to TRBD1 (6 bases). The germline CDR1 and CDR2 sequences are SGHKS and YYEKEE (reference sequence). The CDR3 has 15 residues. With 0 bases removed from V and 6 bases from J, the gap between germline ends came to 10 bases. CDR3 DNA sequence: TGTGCCAGCAGCTTGGGGGACATGATTAATTCACCCCTCCACTTT. Translating it yields CASSLGDMINSPLHF.

In its sample, this clonotype was seen many times. The chain combines TRBV7-2 with TRBJ2-5; D call uncertain. The germline V and J ends were trimmed by 3 bases and 4 bases, with 9 bases remaining between them. Germline V lookup: CDR1 SGHTA, CDR2 FQGNSA. The CDR3 is made up of 13 amino acids. The CDR3 nucleotides are TGTGCCAGCAGCTTCAACCGCCTAGAGACCCAGTACTTC. Encoded protein: CASSFNRLETQYF.

J is TRBJ2-2 and V is TRBV29-1; TRBD1 matches at 11 bases. The V gene end was trimmed by 6 bases and the J gene end by 4 bases; junction bases not matched to a gene: 10. CDR3 length: 16 residues. Germline-derived CDR1 and CDR2 are SQVTM and ANQGSEA. The DNA of the CDR3 is TGCAGCGTAGAACGACCGGGACAGGGGGTCACCGGGGAGCTGTTTTTT. Translation gives CSVERPGQGVTGELFF.

The chain employs TRBV3-1 and TRBJ2-7, with D perhaps matching TRBD2 (6 bases). The V gene lost 1 base and the J gene lost 2 bases, with 9 bases spanning the gap. This CDR3 is 14 amino acids long. Germline lookup yields CDR1 LGHDT and CDR2 YNNKEL (reference sequence). CDR3 region: CASSQGDSPYEQYF. The CDR3 nucleotides are TGTGCCAGCAGCCAAGGGGACTCCCCCTACGAGCAGTACTTC.

This clonotype was counted many times. The gene calls are TRBV5-1 and TRBJ2-5; the D gene is possibly TRBD2 (6 bases). V lost 1 base and J 6 bases, leaving 16 bases between the germline ends. The CDR3 has 15 residues. Per germline, CDR1 SGHRS and CDR2 YFSETQ. The CDR3 is CASSLYPGAEKTQYF. The DNA of the CDR3 is TGCGCCAGCAGCTTGTACCCGGGAGCGGAGAAGACCCAGTACTTC. The variable domain in full, with the rest retrieved from reference TRBV5-1 and TRBJ2-5, is KAGVTQTPRYLIKTRGQQVTLSCSPISGHRSVSWYQQTPGQGLQFLFEYFSETQRNKGNFPGRFSGRQFSNSRSEMNVSTLELGDSALYLCASSLYPGAEKTQYFGPGTRLLVL.

This clonotype showed up just a few times. The V gene is TRBV2, the J gene TRBJ2-3, with TRBD2 identical over 12 bases. Trimming removed 7 bases from V and 3 bases from J; junction bases left unmatched: 5. CDR3 length: 15 amino acids. Germline-derived CDR1 and CDR2 are SNHLY and FYNNEI. The CDR3, as DNA: TGTGCCAGCAAAGGGACTAGCGGGTCGACAGATACGCAGTATTTT. It specifies CASKGTSGSTDTQYF.

This clonotype was observed at least ten times. The CDR3 is CAISESRHEQFF. The CDR3 bases are TGTGCCATCAGTGAGTCGAGACATGAGCAGTTCTTC. The genes are TRBV10-3 and TRBJ2-1; D gene uncertain. This CDR3 region has 12 residues. Per germline, CDR1 ENHRY and CDR2 SYGVKD. V lost 0 bases and J 8 bases, leaving 5 bases between the germline ends.

This clonotype was observed a few times. The chain recombines TRBV20-1 with TRBJ1-6; 7 bases are shared with TRBD1. Germline CDR1 is DFQATT and CDR2 is SNEGSKA (reference sequence). Unmatched junction bases numbered 9, after V lost 5 bases and J lost 8 bases. The CDR3 has 14 residues. CDR3 nucleotides: TGCAGTGCTGATCTACCAGGGGGATATTCACCCCTCCACTTT. As protein: CSADLPGGYSPLHF.

This rearrangement joins TRBV29-1 to TRBJ2-1; D ambiguous. The V and J ends lost 0 bases and 2 bases respectively, with 14 bases between them. Germline V gene lookup returns CDR1 SQVTM and CDR2 ANQGSEA. The length of the CDR3 is 16 residues. The CDR3: CSVEDRLTNTYNEQFF. In DNA form, the CDR3 reads TGCAGCGTTGAAGATCGCCTCACAAATACCTACAATGAGCAGTTCTTC.

The chain employs TRBV12-3 or TRBV12-4 and TRBJ2-5; TRBD2 agrees at 8 bases. The trim removed 2 bases at V and 6 bases at J, leaving 5 bases unmatched. The CDR3 sequence is 14 residues long. CDR3 bases: TGTGCCAGCAGTTTAACGGGAGGGATGCAGACCCAGTACTTC. It yields the protein CASSLTGGMQTQYF.

The CDR3 region has the DNA TGCAGTGCTAGAGATAAAAACAGGGGCTACTACGAGCAGTACTTC. This codes for CSARDKNRGYYEQYF. V usage is TRBV20-1 and J usage is TRBJ2-7; 7 positions match TRBD1. The CDR3 covers 15 residues. Germline V gene data show CDR1 as DFQATT and CDR2 as SNEGSKA (reference sequence). Trimming at V came to 0 bases and at J to 3 bases, leaving 8 bases not matched to a gene.

This chain links TRBV7-2 with TRBJ2-1, with 11 nucleotides matching TRBD2. The CDR3 sequence is 15 residues long. The V gene end was trimmed by 6 bases and the J gene end by 14 bases; junction bases not matched to a gene: 15. Germline values: CDR1 SGHTA, CDR2 FQGNSA. CDR3 protein: CASRKAGLAVTPEFF. In DNA, the CDR3 is TGTGCCAGCAGGAAAGCGGGACTAGCGGTTACCCCGGAGTTCTTC.